This T cell receptor beta chain was found in a study of T cell responses to AZD1222 COVID-19 vaccine. Study observations and caveats: Two AZD1222 administrations were followed by greater Spike-specific TCR breadth and depth. Spike-wide vaccine-associated CD4 TCRs dominated at 160-218 and 743-854.

This CDR3 is built from 15 residues. Trimming stripped 1 base from V and 5 bases from J, with 14 bases between. Germline lookup yields CDR1 LGHNA and CDR2 YSLEER. Libraries were prepared by immunoSEQ multiplex PCR; TCRdb keeps only in-frame clonotypes and omits some of them. Found here are about 110,000 clones, about 87% of them singletons; the top ten hold roughly 4.5%. This clone came up once. Its cognate antigen is unknown. The receptor was derived from an adult who received the AZD1222 COVID-19 vaccine. This material consisted of peripheral blood, taken 28 days after the second AZD1222 dose. The chain has TRBV4-3 and TRBJ2-5; D gene uncertain. The CDR3 spells CASSQAASRLETQYF. The CDR3 DNA sequence: TGCGCCAGCAGCCAAGCAGCCTCCCGACTCGAGACCCAGTACTTC.